The following is a T cell receptor (beta chain) sequence with its context. This sample stems from a study of blood T cell repertoires in COVID-19. Germline CDR1 reads MGHRA; CDR2 reads YSYEKL. The CDR3 is 13 residues long. With 4 bases clipped from V and 6 bases from J, the junction kept 2 bases outside the gene matches. The assay was immunoSEQ multiplex PCR, and TCRdb's table has in-frame clones only and misses some. The table includes 120,000 to 150,000 clones, 60% to 80% detected once. J is TRBJ1-3 and V is TRBV4-1, with 8 bases aligning to TRBD1. This sequence was found in a man aged 50-60 years with active or convalescent COVID-19. The sample comprised peripheral blood. The CDR3 DNA reads TGCGCCAGCAGCCTTCAGGGGGCAAACACCATATATTTT. Translated: CASSLQGANTIYF.